Ten or more counts support the clone carrying this TCR beta chain. Its matching antigen is unknown. The CDR3 has 14 residues. J was trimmed by 0 bases and V by 5 bases; bases with no gene match: 4. Germline V gives CDR1 SEHNR, CDR2 FQNEAQ (reference sequence). The source of the sample is a study of Graves' ophthalmopathy and Graves' hyperthyroidism. As diagnostic evidence, clinical symptoms, serum thyroxine, TRAb, thyroid ultrasound and orbital computed tomography were relied upon. RNA transcripts yielded amplified TCR beta CDR3 regions. HTBI primers primed a first-round RT-PCR, and a second-round multiplex PCR followed. TCRdb fed the multiplex PCR reads into MiXCR, producing one record per CDR3 protein. The sample has over a million distinct CDR3 sequences; about 38% are singletons. Study-level findings and limits: Most clonotypes expanded in thyroid above 0.001 frequency were present in blood too.

The sequence derives from an adult man with Graves' hyperthyroidism. V gene TRBV7-9 combines with J gene TRBJ2-7; TRBD2 aligns across 7 bases. Sequenced: peripheral blood or thyroid tissue (not recorded which). For the CDR3, the DNA is TGTGCCAGCAGCCCAAGCGGGGTCTCCTACGAGCAGTACTTC. Translation gives CASSPSGVSYEQYF.